The text below deals with one T cell receptor (beta chain). The data originate from a study of OX40 agonist ivuxolimab in advanced cancers. The method was immunoSEQ multiplex PCR; TCRdb's version includes in-frame clones alone and lacks a portion of them. The sample lists some 70,000 clones, approximately 86% occurring once. The sequence derives from an adult with an advanced solid tumor such as melanoma, head and neck, liver or kidney cancer. Specimen: CD4+ or CD8+ T cells sorted from blood, collected in a trial of the OX40 agonist ivuxolimab.

The CDR3 sequence is CASSATGETQYF. The CDR3 nucleotides read TGTGCCAGTAGTGCAACAGGGGAGACCCAGTACTTC. The rearrangement links TRBV19 to TRBJ2-5, with D maybe TRBD1 (6 bases). The CDR3 covers 12 residues. Deletions cut 5 bases from V and 5 bases from J, with 9 bases between. Germline values: CDR1 LNHDA, CDR2 SQIVND (reference sequence).